These 23 T cell receptor beta chains were sequenced from one sample in a study of OX40 agonist ivuxolimab in advanced cancers. The protocol was immunoSEQ multiplex PCR, while the TCRdb copy is restricted to in-frame clones and leaves out a portion. In the table there are more than 65,000 clones, approximately 89% of which are singletons. Sequencing used CD4+ or CD8+ T cells sorted from blood, obtained in a trial of the OX40 agonist ivuxolimab. Receptors were obtained from an adult with an advanced solid tumor such as melanoma, head and neck, liver or kidney cancer.

V and J are TRBV7-8 and TRBJ2-3; 9 bases are a match to TRBD2. The CDR3 length is 18 residues. CDR1 SGHVS and CDR2 FQNEAQ come from the germline V gene. Trimming at V came to 5 bases and at J to 3 bases, leaving 15 bases not matched to a gene. CDR3 sequence reads: CASSPFRVLSGRTDTQYF. Here the CDR3 DNA reads TGTGCCAGCAGCCCCTTTCGGGTATTAAGCGGGAGGACAGATACGCAGTATTTT.

This clone appeared a single time. This chain uses TRBV28 with TRBJ1-4, with 9 bases fitting TRBD1. The V gene's germline CDR1 is MDHEN and CDR2 SYDVKM. Losses at the gene ends were 4 bases for V and 7 bases for J; bases not matched to a gene: 7. The CDR3 contains 15 residues. The CDR3 sequence: CASSSPGTGSEKLFF. The CDR3 region has the DNA TGTGCCAGCAGTTCACCCGGGACAGGGAGTGAAAAACTGTTTTTT. Drawing the rest from reference TRBV28 and TRBJ1-4, the complete variable domain is DVKVTQSSRYLVKRTGEKVFLECVQDMDHENMFWYRQDPGLGLRLIYFSYDVKMKEKGDIPEGYSVSREKKERFSLILESASTNQTSMYLCASSSPGTGSEKLFFGSGTQLSVL.

This chain uses TRBV21-1 with TRBJ2-7; TRBD2, the table's D call, lacks a check against the DNA. TRBV21-1 is shown as a pseudogene. CDR3 length: 14 amino acids. CDR3 residues: CASSTVLEEVEQYF. The CDR3 DNA reads as TGTGCCAGCAGCACCGTTTTAGAGGAAGTGGAGCAGTACTTC.

The rearrangement uses TRBV7-9 and TRBJ1-2; unclear D gene. Germline V CDR1 and CDR2: SEHNR, FQNEAQ (reference sequence). Trimming removed 5 bases at V and 1 base at J, with 11 bases between. This CDR3 has 14 residues. The CDR3: CASSKDVLNYGYTF. The CDR3 DNA sequence: TGTGCCAGCAGCAAGGACGTCCTTAACTATGGCTACACCTTC.

The V gene is TRBV5-1, the J gene TRBJ2-7; 13 bases match TRBD2. Germline loops: CDR1 SGHRS, CDR2 YFSETQ. The V and J ends lost 7 bases and 5 bases, in that order; junction bases with no gene match: 9. The CDR3 contains 15 residues. The DNA of the CDR3 is TGCGCCAGCTACTGGACTAGCGGGAGTCCCCACGAGCAGTACTTC. Protein sequence: CASYWTSGSPHEQYF.

This chain links TRBV7-9 with TRBJ1-2; D gene uncertain. Germline CDR1 reads SEHNR; CDR2 reads FQNEAQ (reference sequence). V dropped 0 bases and J dropped 5 bases, with 10 bases sitting between them. The CDR3 runs to 14 residues. CDR3: CASSLAPDLYGYTF. For the CDR3, the DNA is TGTGCCAGCAGCTTAGCGCCGGATCTATATGGCTACACCTTC.

V usage is TRBV6-6 and J usage is TRBJ2-7; D not certain. The germline V and J ends were trimmed by 2 bases and 1 base, with 12 bases remaining between them. This CDR3 comprises 15 residues. Per the germline V gene, CDR1 is MNHNY and CDR2 is SVGAGI (reference sequence). This CDR3 is CASSYEANPSYEQYF. The CDR3 DNA is TGTGCCAGCAGTTACGAGGCCAACCCTTCCTACGAGCAGTACTTC.

The gene calls are TRBV19 and TRBJ2-4, with D perhaps assigned TRBD1 or TRBD2 (6 bases each). The V end lost 0 bases, the J end lost 0 bases, and 9 bases lay between the germline ends. The CDR3 sequence is 16 residues long. Germline V lookup: CDR1 LNHDA, CDR2 SQIVND (reference sequence). This CDR3 reads CASSIERGVAKNIQYF. DNA for the CDR3: TGTGCCAGTAGTATAGAGAGGGGGGTAGCCAAAAACATTCAGTACTTC.

The rearrangement links TRBV10-1 to TRBJ2-2; tentative D call: TRBD2 (6 bases). CDR1 WNHNN and CDR2 SYGVQD come from the germline V gene (reference sequence). V dropped 0 bases and J dropped 6 bases, with 14 bases sitting between them. The CDR3 is 16 amino acids. The CDR3 coding sequence is TGCGCCAGCAGTGAGTCAAGAGGACTACGATCCGGGGAGCTGTTTTTT. Protein: CASSESRGLRSGELFF.

In this sample, this clone turned up once. The chain links TRBV11-1 to TRBJ2-1, with D perhaps TRBD1 or TRBD2 (5 bases each). Germline V gene lookup returns CDR1 SGHAT and CDR2 FQDESV (reference sequence). Between the trimmed V and J ends, which lost 4 bases and 8 bases, there was a span of 18 bases. The CDR3 loop spans 15 amino acids. CDR3 amino acids: CASSSGSRLKDEQFF. The CDR3 DNA reads TGTGCCAGCAGCTCAGGGAGCAGGTTAAAGGATGAGCAGTTCTTC.

The gene calls are TRBV4-1 and TRBJ1-3, with D perhaps TRBD1 (5 bases). Germline V CDR1 and CDR2: MGHRA, YSYEKL. The CDR3 loop spans 14 amino acids. Deletions cut 2 bases from V and 2 bases from J, with 7 bases between. In nucleotides, the CDR3 is TGCGCCAGCAGCCAACAGGGTGCTGGAAACACCATATATTTT. It encodes CASSQQGAGNTIYF.

The gene calls are TRBV10-3 and TRBJ2-7; weak D call: TRBD1 (5 bases). V was cut by 5 bases and J by 0 bases, with 14 bases left in between. Germline loops: CDR1 ENHRY, CDR2 SYGVKD. The CDR3 length is 15 residues. In DNA form, the CDR3 reads TGTGCCATCAGTCTCATGGCAGGGCCCTCCTACGAGCAGTACTTC. This codes for CAISLMAGPSYEQYF.

This sequence joins TRBV14 and TRBJ2-7, with unresolved D. CDR1 and CDR2 from the germline V gene are SGHDN and FVKESK. This CDR3 is built from 13 residues. V gave up 5 bases and J gave up 4 bases, with 12 bases separating them. CDR3 loop: CASSGLGLYEQYF. CDR3 in DNA: TGTGCCAGCAGCGGATTGGGCCTTTACGAGCAGTACTTC.

The chain joins TRBV11-2 to TRBJ2-2; 13 positions agree with TRBD2. There are 18 residues in the CDR3. Germline trimming cut 2 bases from V and 4 bases from J; bases unmatched to any gene: 7. Germline CDR1 and CDR2: SGHAT and FQNNGV. The CDR3 DNA sequence: TGTGCCAGCAGCTTACTACGACTAGCGGGAGGTGGCACCGGGGAGCTGTTTTTT. It yields the protein CASSLLRLAGGGTGELFF.

The chain carries TRBV15 and TRBJ2-3; TRBD2 agrees at 9 bases. Germline lookup yields CDR1 LNHNV and CDR2 YYDKDF (reference sequence). The junction had 15 bases not matched to a gene; V was cut back by 1 base and J by 1 base. CDR3 size: 20 residues. Here the CDR3 reads CATSRVGPWAGGGGTDTQYF. The DNA for the CDR3 is TGTGCCACCAGCAGAGTGGGTCCTTGGGCGGGCGGGGGGGGCACAGATACGCAGTATTTT.

This clone was seen more than once but under ten times. The genes are TRBV30 and TRBJ1-1; D remains ambiguous. The CDR3 runs to 13 residues. The germline V and J ends were trimmed by 3 bases and 1 base, with 9 bases remaining between them. CDR1 is GTSNPN and CDR2 is SVGIG in the germline V gene (reference sequence). The CDR3: CAWSYTSNTEAFF. In DNA, the CDR3 is TGTGCCTGGAGCTACACGTCGAACACTGAAGCTTTCTTT.

This sequence joins TRBV5-5 and TRBJ2-2, with 9 bases matching TRBD2. V was clipped by 4 bases and J by 1 base; unmatched bases: 5. Germline CDR1 and CDR2: SGHKS and YYEKEE (reference sequence). The CDR3 loop spans 16 amino acids. The CDR3 is CASSPRTSVNTGELFF. The CDR3 DNA reads as TGTGCCAGCAGCCCACGGACTAGCGTGAACACCGGGGAGCTGTTTTTT. Full variable domain (missing parts from reference TRBV5-5 and TRBJ2-2): DAGVTQSPTHLIKTRGQQVTLRCSPISGHKSVSWYQQVLGQGPQFIFQYYEKEERGRGNFPDRFSARQFPNYSSELNVNALLLGDSALYLCASSPRTSVNTGELFFGEGSRLTVL.

This sequence joins TRBV25-1 and TRBJ1-1; D unclear. V lost 0 bases and J 1 base, leaving 6 bases between the germline ends. Looked up from germline, CDR1 is MGHDK and CDR2 is SYGVNS. The CDR3 sequence is 14 residues long. As DNA, the CDR3 is TGTGCCAGCAGTGAATATACTAGGAACACTGAAGCTTTCTTT. Amino acid sequence: CASSEYTRNTEAFF.

The chain couples TRBV7-7 to TRBJ2-5; 7 bases agree with TRBD2. The germline V gene encodes CDR1 SSHAT and CDR2 FNYEAQ (reference sequence). The ends lost 5 bases at V and 1 base at J; junction bases unmatched: 4. CDR3 length: 14 amino acids. CDR3 DNA sequence: TGTGCCAGCAGCCAGAGCGGGGCCCAAGAGACCCAGTACTTC. It specifies CASSQSGAQETQYF.

V is TRBV5-4 and J is TRBJ1-1; D is possibly TRBD1 (5 bases). Germline V lookup: CDR1 SGHNT, CDR2 YYREEE (reference sequence). V gave up 0 bases and J gave up 5 bases, with 8 bases separating them. The CDR3 runs to 13 residues. In DNA form, the CDR3 reads TGTGCCAGCAGCTTGGGTGAGGGGACTGAAGCTTTCTTT. Protein sequence: CASSLGEGTEAFF.

The V gene is TRBV6-1, the J gene TRBJ1-3; D is ambiguous. The V and J ends lost 4 bases and 0 bases respectively, with 10 bases between them. CDR1 and CDR2 from the germline V gene are MNHNS and SASEGT. The CDR3 sequence is 15 residues long. CDR3 region: CASSVPRLSGNTIYF. The CDR3 DNA reads as TGTGCCAGCAGTGTTCCGCGGCTCTCTGGAAACACCATATATTTT.

The V gene is TRBV10-3, the J gene TRBJ1-3, with 11 nucleotides matching TRBD1. The ends lost 10 bases at V and 4 bases at J; junction bases unmatched: 6. This CDR3 contains 14 residues. Germline V gives CDR1 ENHRY, CDR2 SYGVKD. The DNA of the CDR3 is TGTGCCACCGGACAGGGGGCCAGAGGAAACACCATATATTTT. Translating gives CATGQGARGNTIYF.

The chain is built from TRBV29-1 and TRBJ1-2; D unclear. The CDR3 loop spans 11 amino acids. The germline V gene has CDR1 SQVTM and CDR2 ANQGSEA. Trimming removed 4 bases from V and 8 bases from J, with 11 bases in between. The CDR3 spells CSVGQLVGYTF. DNA for the CDR3: TGCAGCGTTGGCCAGTTGGTGGGCTACACCTTC.